One and the same sample provided the 22 T cell receptor beta chains below, sequenced in a study of cytomegalovirus exposure and HLA in healthy donors. PCR employed 60 Vbeta and 13 Jbeta primers. Produced via immunoSEQ multiplex PCR; TCRdb's table is partial and in-frame only. The table includes over 150,000 clones, about 80% detected once. The sample comprised PBMCs. The source of these receptors is a woman between 45 and 60 years old in good health and CMV-seronegative.

This clone occurred a few times. This rearrangement joins TRBV28 to TRBJ1-1; 7 nucleotides match TRBD1. Germline V gene lookup returns CDR1 MDHEN and CDR2 SYDVKM. This CDR3 has 17 amino acids. After removal of 4 bases from V and 1 base from J, the junction contained 12 bases not matched to a gene. CDR3 in DNA: TGTGCCAGCAGTTCAGAAACAGGGGACCCAAGGAACACTGAAGCTTTCTTT. Translating it yields CASSSETGDPRNTEAFF.

The V call is TRBV4-3, the J call TRBJ2-2, with D unclear. There are 12 residues in the CDR3. Germline loops: CDR1 LGHNA, CDR2 YSLEER. V lost 0 bases and J lost 11, with 7 bases in between. CDR3 protein: CASSQDPRELFF. CDR3 in DNA: TGCGCCAGCAGCCAAGACCCCAGAGAGCTGTTTTTT.

This chain connects TRBV6-6 to TRBJ2-5; D perhaps matches TRBD2 (6 bases). CDR3 length equals 13 residues. V was clipped by 2 bases and J by 5 bases, with 9 bases between them. Per germline, CDR1 MNHNY and CDR2 SVGAGI (reference sequence). The CDR3 loop is CASSYREAETQYF. The CDR3 nucleotides read TGTGCCAGCAGTTACAGGGAGGCGGAGACCCAGTACTTC.

The gene calls are TRBV7-8 and TRBJ2-1, with 10 bases lining up with TRBD2. The CDR3 is 16 amino acids. Trimming cost V 1 base and J 6 bases; bases outside gene matches: 6. Per the germline V gene, CDR1 is SGHVS and CDR2 is FQNEAQ. The CDR3 region is CASSLGLAGALNEQFF. Written as DNA, the CDR3 is TGTGCCAGCAGCTTAGGGCTAGCGGGAGCTCTCAATGAGCAGTTCTTC.

Of note for this clone: The junction does not match germline at one end; this may be a read error. V is TRBV5-4 and J is TRBJ2-3; possibly TRBD2 for D (5 bases). This CDR3 has 13 amino acids. In germline, CDR1 is SGHNT, CDR2 YYREEE (reference sequence). CDR3 nucleotides: TGTGCCAGCGGCTTAGGGTTTGAGAGGGCGCAGTATTTT. Translation gives CASGLGFERAQYF.

V gene TRBV7-9 combines with J gene TRBJ1-4, with TRBD1 matching 7 bases. The CDR3 totals 16 residues. The J segment lost 7 bases and the V segment lost 4 bases, leaving 12 bases of the junction unmatched. Germline CDR1 and CDR2: SEHNR and FQNEAQ (reference sequence). For the CDR3, the DNA is TGTGCCAGCAGCTCCCGACTGACAGGGTTGGGTGAAAAACTGTTTTTT. It specifies CASSSRLTGLGEKLFF.

The chain has TRBV23-1 and TRBJ1-1; D remains unclear. TRBV23-1 is annotated as an ORF whose role is uncertain. Trimming took 5 bases from V and 1 from J, leaving 8 bases between them. This CDR3 has 13 amino acids. The CDR3 loop is CASSSPGNTEAFF. The CDR3, as DNA: TGCGCCAGCAGTTCTCCAGGGAACACTGAAGCTTTCTTT.

The CDR3 DNA reads as TGTGCCAGCAGCCCGGAAGTGGAGGGTATCCAGTACTTC. Protein sequence: CASSPEVEGIQYF. V is TRBV6-1 and J is TRBJ2-5; D is perhaps TRBD2 (6 bases). CDR3 size: 13 residues. The V gene lost 6 bases and the J gene lost 10 bases, with 18 bases spanning the gap. Germline lookup yields CDR1 MNHNS and CDR2 SASEGT.

The rearrangement links TRBV5-4 to TRBJ2-3, with a weak D call TRBD1 (6 bases). The V gene lost 2 bases and the J gene lost 4 bases, with 14 bases spanning the gap. The CDR3 runs to 15 residues. Germline CDR1 SGHNT, CDR2 YYREEE (reference sequence). The CDR3 is CASSLDMGAADTQYF. The DNA for the CDR3 is TGTGCCAGCAGCTTAGATATGGGGGCTGCAGATACGCAGTATTTT.

This chain joins TRBV5-4 and TRBJ2-7; weak D call: TRBD1 (7 bases). V lost 2 bases and J lost 0, with 9 bases in between. CDR3 length: 14 amino acids. From germline, CDR1 is SGHNT and CDR2 YYREEE (reference sequence). CDR3 protein: CASSFQGGSYEQYF. CDR3 bases: TGTGCCAGCAGCTTTCAGGGGGGCTCCTACGAGCAGTACTTC. The whole variable domain, remainder taken from reference TRBV5-4 and TRBJ2-7, is ETGVTQSPTHLIKTRGQQVTLRCSSQSGHNTVSWYQQALGQGPQFIFQYYREEENGRGNFPPRFSGLQFPNYSSELNVNALELDDSALYLCASSFQGGSYEQYFGPGTRLTVT.

The genes are TRBV28 and TRBJ1-4, with D tentatively TRBD1 (5 bases). CDR1 and CDR2 (germline): MDHEN, SYDVKM. CDR3 size: 16 residues. The V and J ends lost 6 bases and 8 bases respectively, with 22 bases between them. Written as DNA, the CDR3 is TGTGCCAGCAGGCCATCCTTAGGGGCCCTAAGCGAAAAACTGTTTTTT. This codes for CASRPSLGALSEKLFF.

The chain combines TRBV28 with TRBJ1-2, with TRBD1 matching 7 bases. The CDR3 is 13 residues long. J gave up 4 bases and V 5 bases, and 4 bases lay outside the gene matches. The germline gives CDR1 MDHEN, CDR2 SYDVKM. CDR3 protein: CASSLQGFYGYTF. The CDR3 DNA reads as TGTGCCAGCAGTCTACAGGGGTTCTATGGCTACACCTTC.

The chain joins TRBV5-5 to TRBJ2-7, with 8 positions matching TRBD2. Unmatched junction bases numbered 6, after V lost 2 bases and J lost 2 bases. From germline, CDR1 is SGHKS and CDR2 YYEKEE (reference sequence). The CDR3 has 15 residues. The CDR3 loop reads CASSFFAGGTYEQYF. Written as DNA, the CDR3 is TGTGCCAGCAGCTTTTTCGCGGGGGGAACCTACGAGCAGTACTTC. Together with reference TRBV5-5 and TRBJ2-7, the CDR3 gives the full variable domain: DAGVTQSPTHLIKTRGQQVTLRCSPISGHKSVSWYQQVLGQGPQFIFQYYEKEERGRGNFPDRFSARQFPNYSSELNVNALLLGDSALYLCASSFFAGGTYEQYFGPGTRLTVT.

This clone appeared a few times. The chain combines TRBV7-2 with TRBJ2-7; tentative D call: TRBD1 (5 bases). With 7 bases removed from V and 3 bases from J, the gap between germline ends came to 16 bases. Germline V gene sequence: CDR1 SGHTA, CDR2 FQGNSA. The CDR3 runs 14 residues. The CDR3, as DNA: TGTGCCAGCACCCTGTCCCAGGGTTTCTACGAGCAGTACTTC. Its translation is CASTLSQGFYEQYF.

Regarding this clone: Distinct nucleotide sequences in the sample also encode this CDR3. V and J are TRBV5-1 and TRBJ2-7; 11 bases are shared with TRBD2. Losses at the gene ends were 4 bases for V and 2 bases for J; bases not matched to a gene: 5. Germline-derived CDR1 and CDR2 are SGHRS and YFSETQ. CDR3 length equals 15 residues. The CDR3 protein is CASSQGTSGTYEQYF. CDR3 bases: TGCGCCAGCAGCCAAGGGACTAGCGGTACCTACGAGCAGTACTTC. Combining the CDR3 with reference TRBV5-1 and TRBJ2-7 gives the whole variable domain KAGVTQTPRYLIKTRGQQVTLSCSPISGHRSVSWYQQTPGQGLQFLFEYFSETQRNKGNFPGRFSGRQFSNSRSEMNVSTLELGDSALYLCASSQGTSGTYEQYFGPGTRLTVT.

In this sample, this clone turned up a few times. The chain uses TRBV6-5 and TRBJ1-5; D perhaps matches TRBD1 (5 bases). CDR1 is MNHEY and CDR2 is SVGAGI in the germline V gene. The CDR3 covers 15 residues. V lost 6 bases, J lost 7 bases, and 19 bases lay in between. The CDR3 region is CASRADIASRQPQHF. The CDR3 DNA reads as TGTGCCAGCAGGGCGGACATCGCCAGCAGGCAGCCCCAGCATTTT.

The chain carries TRBV5-8 and TRBJ2-1; D may be TRBD2 (5 bases). CDR3 size: 17 residues. V was trimmed by 6 bases and J by 0 bases, leaving 19 bases between them. Germline lookup yields CDR1 SGHTS and CDR2 YDEGEE. The CDR3 DNA is TGTGCCAGCACCTTAGGCCTCGGGGTAAGCTCCTACAATGAGCAGTTCTTC. This encodes CASTLGLGVSSYNEQFF.

This clone is a singleton in its sample. This chain uses TRBV10-3 with TRBJ2-7; possibly TRBD1 for D (7 bases). The CDR3 runs to 15 residues. Trimming cost V 6 bases and J 2 bases, with 17 bases left between them. Germline V lookup: CDR1 ENHRY, CDR2 SYGVKD. In DNA form, the CDR3 reads TGTGCCATCAGGAGGGGGGAGACAGGGACCTACGAGCAGTACTTC. It encodes CAIRRGETGTYEQYF.

This clone has more than one count but fewer than ten. In DNA, the CDR3 is TGTGCCAGCAGTGAATTGGACAGTGATCAGCCCCAGCATTTT. Its protein product is CASSELDSDQPQHF. This rearrangement joins TRBV2 to TRBJ1-5; tentatively, D is TRBD1 (6 bases). The CDR3 runs 14 residues. CDR1 SNHLY and CDR2 FYNNEI come from the germline V gene. V was shortened by 2 bases and J by 5 bases, with 10 bases between the two germline ends. The whole variable domain, remainder taken from reference TRBV2 and TRBJ1-5, is EPEVTQTPSHQVTQMGQEVILRCVPISNHLYFYWYRQILGQKVEFLVSFYNNEISEKSEIFDDQFSVERPDGSNFTLKIRSTKLEDSAMYFCASSELDSDQPQHFGDGTRLSIL.

The V and J genes are TRBV9 and TRBJ2-5; a weak D match, TRBD2 (6 bases). CDR1 is SGDLS and CDR2 is YYNGEE in the germline V gene. The CDR3 loop spans 15 amino acids. V dropped 0 bases and J dropped 11 bases, with 20 bases sitting between them. The CDR3 reads CASSVEGLGGREQYF. The CDR3 coding sequence is TGTGCCAGCAGCGTAGAGGGGCTGGGGGGTCGGGAGCAGTACTTC.

V gene TRBV5-1 combines with J gene TRBJ2-1; 13 positions match TRBD2. The V gene end was trimmed by 0 bases and the J gene end by 6 bases; junction bases not matched to a gene: 12. CDR3 length equals 19 residues. Germline values: CDR1 SGHRS, CDR2 YFSETQ. As DNA, the CDR3 is TGCGCCAGCAGCTTGGCCGGGGTGACTAGCGGGAGGAGCGTCAATGAGCAGTTCTTC. Its translation: CASSLAGVTSGRSVNEQFF.

V gene TRBV25-1 combines with J gene TRBJ2-7; TRBD2 might be the D (6 bases). Deletions cut 1 base from V and 6 bases from J, with 13 bases between. This CDR3 is 14 amino acids long. Per germline, CDR1 MGHDK and CDR2 SYGVNS. The CDR3 nucleotides read TGTGCCAGCAGTGAATCCGGGGAGGTCGGCGAGCAGTACTTC. It translates to CASSESGEVGEQYF.